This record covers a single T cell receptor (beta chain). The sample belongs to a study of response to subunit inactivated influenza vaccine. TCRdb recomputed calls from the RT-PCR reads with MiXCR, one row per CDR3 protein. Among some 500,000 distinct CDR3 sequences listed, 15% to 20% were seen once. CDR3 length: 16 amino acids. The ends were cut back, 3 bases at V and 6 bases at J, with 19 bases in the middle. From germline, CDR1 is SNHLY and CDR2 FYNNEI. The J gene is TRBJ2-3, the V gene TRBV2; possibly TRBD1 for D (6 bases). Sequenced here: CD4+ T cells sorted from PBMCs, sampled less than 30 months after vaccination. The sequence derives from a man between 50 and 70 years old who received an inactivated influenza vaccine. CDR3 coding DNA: TGTGCCAGCAGTGACAGAGGGGGATTCCCACGTGATACGCAGTATTTT. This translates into CASSDRGGFPRDTQYF.